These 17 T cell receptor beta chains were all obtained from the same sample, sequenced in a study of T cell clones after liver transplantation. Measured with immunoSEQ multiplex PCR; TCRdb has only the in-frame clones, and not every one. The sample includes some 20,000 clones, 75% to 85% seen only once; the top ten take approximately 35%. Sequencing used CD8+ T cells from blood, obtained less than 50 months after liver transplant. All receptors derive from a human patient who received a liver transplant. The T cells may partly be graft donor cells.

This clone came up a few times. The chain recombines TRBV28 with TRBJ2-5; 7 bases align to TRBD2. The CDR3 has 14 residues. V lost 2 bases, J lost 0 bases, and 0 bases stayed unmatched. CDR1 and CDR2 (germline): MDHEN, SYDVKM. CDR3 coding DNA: TGTGCCAGCAGTTTAACTAGCGACCAAGAGACCCAGTACTTC. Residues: CASSLTSDQETQYF.

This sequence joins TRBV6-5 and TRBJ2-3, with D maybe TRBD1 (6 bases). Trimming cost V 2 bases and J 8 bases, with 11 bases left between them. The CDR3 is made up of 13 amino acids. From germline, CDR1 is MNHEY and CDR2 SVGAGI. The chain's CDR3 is CASSYRWDTTQYF. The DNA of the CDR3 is TGTGCCAGCAGTTACCGGTGGGACACTACGCAGTATTTT.

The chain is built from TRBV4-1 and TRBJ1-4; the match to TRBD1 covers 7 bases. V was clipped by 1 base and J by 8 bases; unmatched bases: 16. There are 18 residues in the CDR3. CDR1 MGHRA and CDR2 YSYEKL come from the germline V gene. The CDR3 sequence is CASSQVPARDSLREKLFF. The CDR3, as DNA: TGCGCCAGCAGCCAAGTCCCAGCCCGGGACAGCCTAAGGGAAAAACTGTTTTTT.

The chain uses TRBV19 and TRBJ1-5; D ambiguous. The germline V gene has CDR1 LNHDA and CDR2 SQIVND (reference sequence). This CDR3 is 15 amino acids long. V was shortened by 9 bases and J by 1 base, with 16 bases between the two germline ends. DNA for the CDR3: TGTGCCAGGATAAAACAGAGCCACAGCAATCAGCCCCAGCATTTT. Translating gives CARIKQSHSNQPQHF.

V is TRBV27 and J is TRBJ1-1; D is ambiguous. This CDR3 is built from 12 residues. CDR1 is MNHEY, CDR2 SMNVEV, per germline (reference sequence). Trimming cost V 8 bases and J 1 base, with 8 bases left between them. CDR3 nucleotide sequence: TGTGCCAGCGGCCGAGGGAACACTGAAGCTTTCTTT. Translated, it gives CASGRGNTEAFF.

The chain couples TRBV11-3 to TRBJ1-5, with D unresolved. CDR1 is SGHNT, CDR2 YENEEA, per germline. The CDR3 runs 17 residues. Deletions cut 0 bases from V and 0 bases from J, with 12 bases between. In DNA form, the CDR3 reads TGTGCCAGCAGCTTAGATCATCCTAGTTATAGCAATCAGCCCCAGCATTTT. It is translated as CASSLDHPSYSNQPQHF.

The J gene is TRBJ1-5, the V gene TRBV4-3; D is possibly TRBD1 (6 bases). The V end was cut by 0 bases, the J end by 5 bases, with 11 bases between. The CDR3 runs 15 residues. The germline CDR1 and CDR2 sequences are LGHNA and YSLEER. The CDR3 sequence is CASSQDMGGHQPQHF. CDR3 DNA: TGCGCCAGCAGCCAAGATATGGGGGGGCATCAGCCCCAGCATTTT.

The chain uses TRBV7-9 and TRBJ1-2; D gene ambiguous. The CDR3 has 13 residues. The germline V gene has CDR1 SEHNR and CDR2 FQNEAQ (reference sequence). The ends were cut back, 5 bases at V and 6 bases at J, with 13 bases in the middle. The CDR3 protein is CASSPRGRDGYTF. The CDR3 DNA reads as TGTGCCAGCAGCCCCCGAGGTCGGGATGGCTACACCTTC.

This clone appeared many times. CDR3 DNA sequence: TGTGCCAGCAGTGACTGGGGGAATTACCAGCCCCAGCATTTT. Translated: CASSDWGNYQPQHF. The J gene is TRBJ1-5, the V gene TRBV6-1, with TRBD1 as a possible D gene (5 bases). The CDR3 loop spans 14 amino acids. The germline gives CDR1 MNHNS, CDR2 SASEGT. V was trimmed by 3 bases and J by 7 bases, leaving 13 bases between them.

CDR3 sequence (DNA): TGTGCCGGGGGGGCTAGCGGGAGAAGGTCCTACAATGAGCAGTTCTTC. Protein product: CAGGASGRRSYNEQFF. The genes are TRBV5-4 and TRBJ2-1; 10 bases are shared with TRBD2. Unmatched junction bases numbered 11, after V lost 10 bases and J lost 1 base. The CDR3 length is 16 residues. The germline CDR1 and CDR2 sequences are SGHNT and YYREEE (reference sequence).

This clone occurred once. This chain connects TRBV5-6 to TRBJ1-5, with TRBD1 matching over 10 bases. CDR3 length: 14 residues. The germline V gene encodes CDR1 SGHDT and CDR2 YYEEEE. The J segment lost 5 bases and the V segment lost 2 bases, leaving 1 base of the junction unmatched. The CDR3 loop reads CASSFGQGDQPQHF. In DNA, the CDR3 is TGTGCCAGCAGCTTTGGACAGGGGGATCAGCCCCAGCATTTT.

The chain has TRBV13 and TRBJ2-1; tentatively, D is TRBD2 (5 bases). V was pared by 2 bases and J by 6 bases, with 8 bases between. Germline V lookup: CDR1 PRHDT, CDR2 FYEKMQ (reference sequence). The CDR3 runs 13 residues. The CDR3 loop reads CASSLLAINEQFF. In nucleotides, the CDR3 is TGTGCCAGCAGCTTACTAGCAATCAATGAGCAGTTCTTC. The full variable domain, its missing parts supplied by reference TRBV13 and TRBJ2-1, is AAGVIQSPRHLIKEKRETATLKCYPIPRHDTVYWYQQGPGQDPQFLISFYEKMQSDKGSIPDRFSAQQFSDYHSELNMSSLELGDSALYFCASSLLAINEQFFGPGTRLTVL.

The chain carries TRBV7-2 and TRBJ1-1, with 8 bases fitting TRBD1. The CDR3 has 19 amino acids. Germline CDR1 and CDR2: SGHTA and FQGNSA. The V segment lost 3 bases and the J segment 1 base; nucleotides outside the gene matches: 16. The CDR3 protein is CASSFFTVQGVFQNTEAFF. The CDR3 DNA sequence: TGTGCCAGCAGCTTTTTCACGGTACAGGGGGTGTTTCAGAACACTGAAGCTTTCTTT.

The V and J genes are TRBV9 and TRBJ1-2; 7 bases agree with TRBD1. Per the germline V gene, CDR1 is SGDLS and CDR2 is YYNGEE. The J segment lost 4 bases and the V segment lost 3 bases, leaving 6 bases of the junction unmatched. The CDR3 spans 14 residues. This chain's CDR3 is CASSEQGSVYGYTF. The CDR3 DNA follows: TGTGCCAGCAGCGAACAGGGGAGCGTCTATGGCTACACCTTC.

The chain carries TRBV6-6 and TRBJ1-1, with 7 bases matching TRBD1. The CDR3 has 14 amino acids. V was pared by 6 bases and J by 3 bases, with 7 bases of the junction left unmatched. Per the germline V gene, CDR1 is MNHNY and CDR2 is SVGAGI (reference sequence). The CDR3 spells CASSPDRVDTEAFF. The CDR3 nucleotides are TGTGCCAGCAGCCCCGACAGGGTGGACACTGAAGCTTTCTTT.

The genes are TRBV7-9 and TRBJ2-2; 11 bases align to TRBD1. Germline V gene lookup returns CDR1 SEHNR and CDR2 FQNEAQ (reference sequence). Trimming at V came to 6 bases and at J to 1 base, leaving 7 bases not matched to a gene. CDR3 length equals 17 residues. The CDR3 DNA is TGTGCCAGCAGGTCCCGGACAGGGGGCGGGAACACCGGGGAGCTGTTTTTT. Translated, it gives CASRSRTGGGNTGELFF.

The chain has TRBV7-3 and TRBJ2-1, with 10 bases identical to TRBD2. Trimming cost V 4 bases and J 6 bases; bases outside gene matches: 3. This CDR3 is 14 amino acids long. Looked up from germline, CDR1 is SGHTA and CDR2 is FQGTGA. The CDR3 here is CASSSASGGNEQFF. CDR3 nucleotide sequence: TGTGCCAGCAGCTCCGCTAGCGGGGGCAATGAGCAGTTCTTC.